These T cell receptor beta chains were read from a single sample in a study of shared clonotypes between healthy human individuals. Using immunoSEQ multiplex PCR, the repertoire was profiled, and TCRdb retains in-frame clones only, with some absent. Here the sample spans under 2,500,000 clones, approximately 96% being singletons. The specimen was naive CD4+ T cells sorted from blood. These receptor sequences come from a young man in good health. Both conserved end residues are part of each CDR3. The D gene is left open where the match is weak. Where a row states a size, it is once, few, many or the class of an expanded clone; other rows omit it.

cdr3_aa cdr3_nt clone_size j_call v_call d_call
CASSLSGLGTDTQYF TGTGCCAGCAGTTTGAGCGGCTTGGGCACAGATACGCAGTATTTT - TRBJ2-3 TRBV27 -
CASSPGGGTEAFF TGTGCCAGCAGCCCAGGAGGCGGCACTGAAGCTTTCTTT - TRBJ1-1 TRBV7-2 -
CASSRDAEQYF TGTGCCAGCAGCCGGGACGCCGAGCAGTACTTC - TRBJ2-7 TRBV5-4 -
CASSVLIGTTDTQYF TGTGCCAGCAGCGTATTGATCGGGACGACAGATACGCAGTATTTT - TRBJ2-3 TRBV9 -
CASSLGNRTHRGGSGYTF TGTGCCAGCAGTTTAGGGAACCGTACCCATCGGGGTGGGTCTGGCTACACCTTC - TRBJ1-2 TRBV27 -
CASSTRDTSSYEQYF TGTGCCAGCAGCACCCGGGACACGAGCTCCTACGAGCAGTACTTC - TRBJ2-7 TRBV9 -
CASSLVAMDRSYEQYF TGTGCCAGCAGCTTAGTGGCGATGGACAGAAGCTACGAGCAGTACTTC - TRBJ2-7 TRBV11-2 -
CASSPPAGAYEQYF TGTGCCAGCTCACCACCTGCGGGAGCCTACGAGCAGTACTTC - TRBJ2-7 TRBV18 TRBD2
CASSSQTGVEAGELFF TGTGCCAGCAGCTCTCAGACAGGGGTAGAAGCCGGGGAGCTGTTTTTT once TRBJ2-2 TRBV7-2 TRBD1
CASSYSAGQATGEQYF TGTGCCAGCAGTTACTCGGCGGGACAGGCGACGGGAGAGCAGTACTTC - TRBJ2-7 TRBV6-5 TRBD1
CASSSWWLAGGQNEQFF TGCGCCAGCAGCTCTTGGTGGCTAGCGGGAGGGCAAAATGAGCAGTTCTTC - TRBJ2-1 TRBV5-1 TRBD2
CASGHVEGGFPDTQYF TGTGCCAGCGGCCACGTGGAGGGAGGGTTTCCAGATACGCAGTATTTT - TRBJ2-3 TRBV6-4 TRBD2
CASSPGLAGGETQYF TGCGCCAGCAGCCCCGGACTAGCGGGCGGAGAGACCCAGTACTTC - TRBJ2-5 TRBV5-1 TRBD2
CASSVGGPALHF TGCGCCAGCAGCGTTGGAGGACCGGCCCTCCACTTT - TRBJ1-6 TRBV5-1 -
CASSKILAGAYNEQFF TGTGCCAGCAGTAAGATACTAGCGGGCGCCTACAATGAGCAGTTCTTC - TRBJ2-1 TRBV4-2 TRBD2
CASSPPQGYEQYF TGTGCCAGCTCACCGCCTCAGGGTTACGAGCAGTACTTC - TRBJ2-7 TRBV18 -
CASRPGTGRPMNYGYTF TGTGCCAGCAGGCCCGGGACAGGGAGACCCATGAACTATGGCTACACCTTC - TRBJ1-2 TRBV28 TRBD1
CASSLDRLGSYNEQFF TGTGCCAGCAGCTTAGATCGACTAGGCTCCTACAATGAGCAGTTCTTC - TRBJ2-1 TRBV7-9 -
CASSIGSLNTGELFF TGTGCCAGTAGTATAGGTTCTCTGAACACCGGGGAGCTGTTTTTT - TRBJ2-2 TRBV19 -
CATSREGAMTLHF TGTGCCACCAGCCGAGAGGGGGCCATGACCCTCCACTTT - TRBJ1-6 TRBV15 TRBD1
CAWNLTAEGGYF TGTGCCTGGAATCTTACAGCGGAGGGAGGGTATTTT - TRBJ2-3 TRBV30 -
CASSPSGIQGYNEQFF TGTGCCAGCAGCCCTAGCGGGATACAGGGCTACAATGAGCAGTTCTTC once TRBJ2-1 TRBV7-3 TRBD2
CASSYSWQGGEKLFF TGTGCCAGCAGTTACTCGTGGCAGGGCGGTGAAAAACTGTTTTTT - TRBJ1-4 TRBV6-5 -
CASRGQGAVDTQYF TGTGCCAGCAGGGGACAGGGGGCTGTAGATACGCAGTATTTT - TRBJ2-3 TRBV2 TRBD1
CASSPQGNTGELFF TGTGCCAGCTCACCACAGGGGAACACCGGGGAGCTGTTTTTT - TRBJ2-2 TRBV18 -
CASNWRRDYREQYF TGTGCCAGCAATTGGAGACGGGACTATCGAGAGCAGTACTTC - TRBJ2-7 TRBV6-4 TRBD2
CASSELDRNQETQYF TGTGCCAGCAGTGAATTGGACAGGAACCAAGAGACCCAGTACTTC once TRBJ2-5 TRBV27 TRBD1
CASSQVPGDYGYTF TGTGCCAGCAGCCAAGTCCCGGGTGACTATGGCTACACCTTC - TRBJ1-2 TRBV14 -
CASSLPGGAGVYNEQFF TGTGCCAGCAGTTTACCCGGGGGAGCGGGCGTCTACAATGAGCAGTTCTTC - TRBJ2-1 TRBV28 -
CASSPDSVLGYTF TGTGCCAGCAGCCCGGACAGCGTGTTGGGCTACACCTTC - TRBJ1-2 TRBV7-2 -
CASSPGTGMAEAFF TGTGCCAGCTCACCGGGGACAGGGATGGCTGAAGCTTTCTTT once TRBJ1-1 TRBV18 TRBD1
CASSVGQGTDTQYF TGTGCCAGCAGCGTGGGACAGGGGACAGATACGCAGTATTTT - TRBJ2-3 TRBV9 TRBD1
CASSQGTGGEANYGYTF TGTGCCAGCAGCCAGGGGACAGGAGGGGAGGCTAACTATGGCTACACCTTC - TRBJ1-2 TRBV7-2 TRBD1
CASRGTAFHPVHEQYF TGTGCCAGCAGGGGAACAGCGTTCCATCCCGTCCACGAGCAGTACTTC - TRBJ2-7 TRBV2 -
CASSPSGTAGYEQYF TGTGCCAGCAGTCCCTCAGGGACTGCCGGTTACGAGCAGTACTTC - TRBJ2-7 TRBV6-5 -
CASRISGGDYNEQFF TGTGCCAGCAGAATTAGCGGGGGGGACTACAATGAGCAGTTCTTC once TRBJ2-1 TRBV5-4 TRBD2
CASSLAVEKNIQYF TGTGCCAGCTCACTTGCAGTTGAGAAAAACATTCAGTACTTC - TRBJ2-4 TRBV18 -
CSAEENYGYTF TGCAGCGCGGAGGAGAACTATGGCTACACCTTC once TRBJ1-2 TRBV29-1 -
CASTEGRGYTEAFF TGTGCCAGCACTGAAGGGCGAGGGTACACTGAAGCTTTCTTT - TRBJ1-1 TRBV28 -
CASSLYGTGVEKLFF TGCGCCAGCAGCCTTTACGGGACAGGGGTCGAAAAACTGTTTTTT - TRBJ1-4 TRBV5-1 TRBD1
CASSLRTGREAFF TGTGCCAGCAGCTTACGGACAGGGCGGGAAGCTTTCTTT - TRBJ1-1 TRBV7-9 TRBD1
CASSPRTIAGELFF TGCGCCAGCAGCCCTAGGACTATAGCCGGGGAGCTGTTTTTT - TRBJ2-2 TRBV5-1 -
CASSLGQGPLNLFF TGTGCCAGCAGTTTAGGGCAGGGTCCCTTGAATCTGTTTTTT once TRBJ1-4 TRBV27 -
CASSVATGGFYEQYF TGTGCCAGCAGCGTAGCGACGGGAGGGTTCTACGAGCAGTACTTC - TRBJ2-7 TRBV9 TRBD2
CASSLAVLAGGPGTQYF TGCGCCAGCAGCTTGGCCGTACTAGCGGGAGGGCCTGGAACGCAGTATTTT - TRBJ2-3 TRBV5-1 TRBD2
CASSLESGTYTGELFF TGTGCCAGCAGCTTAGAGTCCGGGACGTACACCGGGGAGCTGTTTTTT - TRBJ2-2 TRBV11-2 -